The rows below give T cell receptor beta chains drawn from one sample of a study of technical replicates of blood from several donors. The protocol was immunoSEQ multiplex PCR, while the TCRdb copy is restricted to in-frame clones and leaves out a portion. The profile shows about 81,000 clones, 70% to 90% of them singletons. Sequences were obtained from PBMCs. Receptors were obtained from a human donor in good health. Some clones in this sample may be carry-over from other donors' samples. CDR3s include the opening cysteine and the closing phenylalanine or tryptophan. The D gene is left open where the match is weak. Some rows mark clone size as missing; the rest say once, few, many or name a class of expanded clone.

TRBJ1-4	TRBD1	TRBV7-9	-	TGTGCCAGCAGCTCGACAGGGAGTAATGAAAAACTGTTTTTT	CASSSTGSNEKLFF
TRBJ1-5	-	TRBV4-3	-	TGCGCCAGCAGCCAAGAGCCGCGGGCTGATCAGCCCCAGCATTTT	CASSQEPRADQPQHF
TRBJ1-1	-	TRBV9	few	TGTGCCAGCAGCATACAACCCATGAACACTGAAGCTTTCTTT	CASSIQPMNTEAFF
TRBJ2-7	TRBD2	TRBV7-9	-	TGTGCCAGCAGCTTAACAGGACTAGTGTACGAGCAGTACTTC	CASSLTGLVYEQYF
TRBJ1-5	-	TRBV6-5	-	TGTGCCAGCAGGCTGGACAGTAATCAGCCCCAGCATTTT	CASRLDSNQPQHF
TRBJ2-6	TRBD1	TRBV18	-	TGTGCCAGCTCACCACCAGTGACAGGGGCGAGTGGGGCCAACGTCCTGACTTTC	CASSPPVTGASGANVLTF
TRBJ2-2	-	TRBV14	once	TGTGCCAGCAGCCAAGACCTACCCAGGGCCGGGGAGCTGTTTTTT	CASSQDLPRAGELFF
TRBJ2-2	-	TRBV7-9	few	TGTGCCAGCAGCTTAGTTGTTGGGGAGTTGTTTTTT	CASSLVVGELFF
TRBJ1-3	-	TRBV29-1	once	TGCAGCGCCAGGCTAATTCGGGGAAACACCATATATTTT	CSARLIRGNTIYF
TRBJ2-1	-	TRBV6-4	few	TGTGCCAGCAGTGACTCCAAGCCGGGACACCAAACCAAGCAGTTCTTC	CASSDSKPGHQTKQFF
TRBJ2-2	-	TRBV27	-	TGTGCCAGCAGTTTAAAGCAGGGGAGTCTAACGTGGGACACCGGGGAGCTGTTTTTT	CASSLKQGSLTWDTGELFF
TRBJ2-2	TRBD2	TRBV9	-	TGTGCCAGCAGCGTAAAGGTAGCGGGTAACACCGGGGAGCTGTTTTTT	CASSVKVAGNTGELFF
TRBJ1-5	-	TRBV5-4	-	TGTGCCAGCAGCTTTGGGGCGGATCAGCCCCAGCATTTT	CASSFGADQPQHF
TRBJ2-1	-	TRBV9	-	TGTGCCAGCAGCGTAGCAGCGGGTGCCTCCTACAATGAGCAGTTCTTC	CASSVAAGASYNEQFF
TRBJ2-3	TRBD2	TRBV4-2	-	TGTGCCAGCAGCCAAGAAATCAGAATAGCGGGATATACAGATACGCAGTATTTT	CASSQEIRIAGYTDTQYF
TRBJ2-5	-	TRBV6-1	few	TGTGCCAGCAGCCGGCAAGAGACCCAGTACTTC	CASSRQETQYF
TRBJ1-5	-	TRBV27	-	TGTGCCAGCAGTGGATCAGGCATGGGCAATCAGCCCCAGCATTTT	CASSGSGMGNQPQHF
TRBJ2-5	TRBD2	TRBV30	once	TGTGCCTCCCTAGCGGGGAATTGGGCCGTGTACGTCTCGTCCGATGGCGAGACCCAGTACTTC	CASLAGNWAVYVSSDGETQYF
TRBJ2-1	-	TRBV18	-	TGTGCCAGCTCACTCCCGGGGGTGTCCTACAATGAGCAGTTCTTC	CASSLPGVSYNEQFF
TRBJ2-5	-	TRBV25-1	-	TGTGCCAGCAGTGGTCCAGGAGGGGAGACCCAGTACTTC	CASSGPGGETQYF
TRBJ2-7	-	TRBV4-1	-	TGCGCCAGCAGCCAAGGCAGGGCGGACGAGCAGTACTTC	CASSQGRADEQYF
TRBJ1-5	-	TRBV19	-	TGTGCCAGTAGTACCCTCGGGGGGGCGGTCAATCAGCCCCAGCATTTT	CASSTLGGAVNQPQHF
TRBJ2-1	-	TRBV5-1	-	TGCGCCAGCAGCTTGTCCGTCTCGGGGGGCGGCGGTGAGCAGTTCTTC	CASSLSVSGGGGEQFF
TRBJ2-1	TRBD2	TRBV18	-	TGTGCCAGCTCCCTTACTAGCGGGAGCTACAATGAGCAGTTCTTC	CASSLTSGSYNEQFF
TRBJ1-2	-	TRBV5-4	-	TGTGCCAGCAGCCCAAAAAGATTAAGGACTGCGTCTAACTATGGCTACACCTTC	CASSPKRLRTASNYGYTF
TRBJ2-7	-	TRBV6-5	-	TGTGCCAGCAGACCAGGGTCCTACGAGCAGTACTTC	CASRPGSYEQYF
TRBJ2-5	TRBD2	TRBV5-6	-	TGTGCCAGCAGCTTGGGTGGTAGCGGGGCAGAGACCCAGTACTTC	CASSLGGSGAETQYF
TRBJ2-7	-	TRBV4-3	-	TGCGCCAGCAGCCAAGGTCGCGGATCCTACGAGCAGTACTTC	CASSQGRGSYEQYF
TRBJ2-5	-	TRBV4-1	-	TGCGCCAGCAGCCAAGATTCGGGGTGGGAGACCCAGTACTTC	CASSQDSGWETQYF
TRBJ2-7	TRBD2	TRBV7-2	-	TGTGCCAGACCATTAGGGGGACTAGCGGGAAGAGACGATTACGAGCAGTACTTC	CARPLGGLAGRDDYEQYF
TRBJ1-2	-	TRBV29-1	few	TGCAGCTTCCAGGAGGACTATGGCTACACCTTC	CSFQEDYGYTF
TRBJ1-5	-	TRBV4-1	few	TGCGCCAGCAGCCAAGACAGGGGCTCATACCAGCCCCAGCATTTT	CASSQDRGSYQPQHF
TRBJ2-7	TRBD2	TRBV19	-	TGTGCCAGTAGCCGACTAGCGGGAGGGCCTTACGAGCAGTACTTC	CASSRLAGGPYEQYF
TRBJ1-4	-	TRBV7-2	-	TGTGCCAGCAGCTCAGGACAGACGGGGAAGGAAAAACTGTTTTTT	CASSSGQTGKEKLFF
TRBJ2-1	TRBD2	TRBV4-1	-	TGCGCCAGCAGCCAAGAAGGGGCGGGAGAAGCAAATGAGCAGTTCTTC	CASSQEGAGEANEQFF
TRBJ2-6	-	TRBV30	-	TGTGCCTCCCGGGGGTACTCTGGGGCCAACGTCCTGACTTTC	CASRGYSGANVLTF
TRBJ2-7	-	TRBV19	-	TGTGCCAGTAGTATATCGGAGGTGGGGAAGACCTACGAGCAGTACTTC	CASSISEVGKTYEQYF
TRBJ1-4	-	TRBV6-5	-	TGTGCCAGCAGTTACTCGGTGAGGCACCTGAATGAAAAACTGTTTTTT	CASSYSVRHLNEKLFF
TRBJ2-1	-	TRBV30	-	TGTGCCTGGAGTTTCGGACTATACAATGAGCAGTTCTTC	CAWSFGLYNEQFF
TRBJ2-5	-	TRBV6-1	-	TGTGCCAGCATCGGCGGGCAGCAAGAGACCCAGTACTTC	CASIGGQQETQYF
TRBJ1-4	-	TRBV2	-	TGTGCCAGCAGTGAAGAAGGCGGAAAACTGTTTTTT	CASSEEGGKLFF
TRBJ1-5	TRBD1	TRBV27	-	TGTGCCAGCAAATCCACCATACAGGGGCAAGGTCAGCCCCAGCATTTT	CASKSTIQGQGQPQHF
TRBJ1-5	-	TRBV21-1	-	TGTGCCAGCAGCGACCCCCGGGACAGGGTCTCTAGCCAGCCCCAGCATTTT	CASSDPRDRVSSQPQHF
TRBJ2-3	TRBD1	TRBV6-5	-	TGTGCCACAAACAGGGGGGGCACAGATACGCAGTATTTT	CATNRGGTDTQYF
TRBJ1-1	TRBD1	TRBV4-1	-	TGCGCCAGCAGCCAAGATTGGTTCCCAGGGGGGAACACTGAAGCTTTCTTT	CASSQDWFPGGNTEAFF
TRBJ2-7	TRBD2	TRBV5-1	few	TGCGCCAGCAGCTTGGCACTAGCGGGGTTCGAGCAGTACTTC	CASSLALAGFEQYF
TRBJ2-3	TRBD1	TRBV2	-	TGTGCCAGCAGACAAGGGGACAGGGTTAAGGATACGCAGTATTTT	CASRQGDRVKDTQYF
TRBJ1-2	TRBD1	TRBV27	-	TGTGCCAGCCGAACCATCAGGGGGCTTAGCTATGGCTACACCTTC	CASRTIRGLSYGYTF
TRBJ2-1	TRBD2	TRBV5-1	few	TGCGCCAGCAGCTTCATCGCGGGAGTCTCCAATGAGCAGTTCTTC	CASSFIAGVSNEQFF
TRBJ2-7	TRBD1	TRBV6-5	few	TGTGCCAGCAGTTACGGGGGACAGGGCACCTACGAGCAGTACTTC	CASSYGGQGTYEQYF
TRBJ1-1	-	TRBV7-6	-	TGTGCCAGCAGCCGCTCTGTGAGGGAGGGGGAAGCTTTCTTT	CASSRSVREGEAFF
TRBJ2-5	-	TRBV9	-	TGTGCCAGCAGCGTAGACTTGCGGGAGACCCAGTACTTC	CASSVDLRETQYF
TRBJ1-2	TRBD1	TRBV7-9	few	TGTGCCAGCAGCGGTACAGGGGAGTCTGGCTACACCTTC	CASSGTGESGYTF
TRBJ2-1	-	TRBV5-1	-	TGCGCCAGCAGCTTGGGAACTCACAATGAGCAGTTCTTC	CASSLGTHNEQFF
TRBJ2-3	-	TRBV29-1	-	TGCAGCAGCTCCGGGACAACTAGCACAGATACGCAGTATTTT	CSSSGTTSTDTQYF
TRBJ1-2	TRBD1	TRBV4-1	-	TGCGCCAGCAGCCAGGGGACAGGGGTTGGTGGCTACACCTTC	CASSQGTGVGGYTF
TRBJ2-3	TRBD2	TRBV28	-	TGTGCCAGCAGTTTTTTGGGCCTAGCGGGGGTATATACGCAGTATTTT	CASSFLGLAGVYTQYF
TRBJ1-6	TRBD1	TRBV7-9	-	TGTGCCAGCAGCATGGACGGACAGGGGGTTAATTCACCCCTCCACTTT	CASSMDGQGVNSPLHF
TRBJ1-3	TRBD1	TRBV9	-	TGTGCCAGCGCAAACCCACAGGGGACTTCTGGAAACACCATATATTTT	CASANPQGTSGNTIYF